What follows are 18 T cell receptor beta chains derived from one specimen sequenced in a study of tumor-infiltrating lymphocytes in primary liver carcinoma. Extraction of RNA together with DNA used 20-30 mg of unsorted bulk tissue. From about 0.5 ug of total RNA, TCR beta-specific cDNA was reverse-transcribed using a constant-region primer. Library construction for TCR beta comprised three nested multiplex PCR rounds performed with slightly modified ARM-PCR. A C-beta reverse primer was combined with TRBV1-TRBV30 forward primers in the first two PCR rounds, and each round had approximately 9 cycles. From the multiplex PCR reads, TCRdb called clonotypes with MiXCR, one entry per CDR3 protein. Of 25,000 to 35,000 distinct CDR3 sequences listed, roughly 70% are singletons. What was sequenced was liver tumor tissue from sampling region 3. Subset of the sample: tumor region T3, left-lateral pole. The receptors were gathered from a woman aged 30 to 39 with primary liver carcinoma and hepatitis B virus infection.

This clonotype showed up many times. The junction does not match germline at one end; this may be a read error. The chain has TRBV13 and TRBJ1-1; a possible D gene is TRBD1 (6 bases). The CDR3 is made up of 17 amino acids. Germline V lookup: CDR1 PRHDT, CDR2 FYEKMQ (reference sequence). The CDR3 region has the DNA TGCGCCAGCAGCTTAGGAGGGTTTGGTATTGGGGGCACTGAAGTTTTCTTT. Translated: CASSLGGFGIGGTEVFF.

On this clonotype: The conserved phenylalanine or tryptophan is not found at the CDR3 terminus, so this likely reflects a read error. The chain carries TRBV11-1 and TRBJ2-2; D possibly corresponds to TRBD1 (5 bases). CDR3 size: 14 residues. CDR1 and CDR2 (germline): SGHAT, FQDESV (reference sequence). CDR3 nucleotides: TGTACCAGCAGACAGAGCCTTGACACCGGGGAGCTGTTTATT. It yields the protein CTSRQSLDTGELFI.

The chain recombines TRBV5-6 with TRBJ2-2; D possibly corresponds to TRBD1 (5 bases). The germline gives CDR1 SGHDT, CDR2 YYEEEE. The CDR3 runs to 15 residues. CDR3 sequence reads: CTSCLAPRVTGELFF. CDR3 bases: TGTACGAGCTGCTTGGCACCCAGGGTCACCGGGGAGCTGTTTTTT.

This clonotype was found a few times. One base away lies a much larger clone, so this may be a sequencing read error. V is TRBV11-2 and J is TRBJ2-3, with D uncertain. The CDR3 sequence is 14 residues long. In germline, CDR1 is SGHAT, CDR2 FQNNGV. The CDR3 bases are TGTGCCAGGAGCTTAGCTCCGTTCACAGATACGCAGTATTTT. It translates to CARSLAPFTDTQYF.

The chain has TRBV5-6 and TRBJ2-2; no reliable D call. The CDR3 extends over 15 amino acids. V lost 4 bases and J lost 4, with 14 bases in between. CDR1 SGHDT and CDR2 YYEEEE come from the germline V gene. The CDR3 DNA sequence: TGTGCCAGCAGCATGGCGCCCATAGTCACCGGGGAGCTGTTTTTT. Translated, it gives CASSMAPIVTGELFF.

The CDR3 here is CALEISLGGNEAFF. The CDR3 DNA is TGTGCCTTGGAGATCAGCCTGGGCGGCAATGAAGCTTTCTTT. The rearrangement uses TRBV30 and TRBJ1-1, with unresolved D. CDR3 length: 14 residues. V lost 7 bases and J lost 7, with 22 bases in between. Germline assignment: CDR1 GTSNPN and CDR2 SVGIG (reference sequence). The full variable domain, in which reference TRBV30 and TRBJ1-1 provide the parts outside the CDR3, is SQTIHQWPATLVQPVGSPLSLECTVEGTSNPNLYWYRQAAGRGLQLLFYSVGIGQISSEVPQNLSASRPQDRQFILSSKKLLLSDSGFYLCALEISLGGNEAFFGQGTRLTVV.

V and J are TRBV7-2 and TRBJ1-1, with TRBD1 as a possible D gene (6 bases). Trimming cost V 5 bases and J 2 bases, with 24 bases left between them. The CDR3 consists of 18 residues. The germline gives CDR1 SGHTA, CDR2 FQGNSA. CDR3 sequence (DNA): TGTGCCAGCAGCCCTCGACCGAGGGGGATGAGCATTAACACTGAAGCTTTCTTT. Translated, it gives CASSPRPRGMSINTEAFF.

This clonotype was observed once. In DNA, the CDR3 is TGTGCCAGCAGCACGTACCCCGGGAGCGAAGAGAATCAATACTTC. This encodes CASSTYPGSEENQYF. J is TRBJ2-5 and V is TRBV12-3 or TRBV12-4; a possible D gene is TRBD2 (6 bases). The CDR3 extends over 15 amino acids. V gave up 6 bases and J gave up 14 bases, with 28 bases separating them.

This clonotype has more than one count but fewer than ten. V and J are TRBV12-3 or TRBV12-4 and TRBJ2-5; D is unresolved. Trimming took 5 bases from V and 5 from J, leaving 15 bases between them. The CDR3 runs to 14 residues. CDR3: CASSPLVLLETQYF. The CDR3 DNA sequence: TGTGCCAGCAGTCCGCTAGTGCTTCTTGAGACCCAGTACTTC.

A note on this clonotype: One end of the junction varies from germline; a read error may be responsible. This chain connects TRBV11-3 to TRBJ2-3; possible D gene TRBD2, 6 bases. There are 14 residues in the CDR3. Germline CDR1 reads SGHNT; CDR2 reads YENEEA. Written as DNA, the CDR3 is TGTGCCAGCAGCATTAGCGGCCTCGCAGATATGCAGTTTTTT. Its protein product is CASSISGLADMQFF. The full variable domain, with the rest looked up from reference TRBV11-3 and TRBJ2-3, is EAGVVQSPRYKIIEKKQPVAFWCNPISGHNTLYWYLQNLGQGPELLIRYENEEAVDDSQLPKDRFSAERLKGVDSTLKIQPAELGDSAVYLCASSISGLADMQFFGPGTRLTVL.

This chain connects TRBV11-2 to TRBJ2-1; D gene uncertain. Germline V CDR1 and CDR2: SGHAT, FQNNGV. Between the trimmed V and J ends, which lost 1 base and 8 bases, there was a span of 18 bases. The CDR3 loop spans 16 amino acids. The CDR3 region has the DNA TGTGCCAGCAGCTTAGTTGGCGTGACGTCAGTTGATGAGCAGTTCTTC. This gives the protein CASSLVGVTSVDEQFF.

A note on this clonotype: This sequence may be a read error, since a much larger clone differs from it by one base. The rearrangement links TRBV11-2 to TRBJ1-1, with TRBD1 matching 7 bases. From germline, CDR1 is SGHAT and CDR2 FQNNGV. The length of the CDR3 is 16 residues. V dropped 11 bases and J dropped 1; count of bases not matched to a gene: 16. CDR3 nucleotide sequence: TGTGCCGGCAACTCCTTAACAGGGGATTGGAACACTGAAGCTTTCTTT. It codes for CAGNSLTGDWNTEAFF. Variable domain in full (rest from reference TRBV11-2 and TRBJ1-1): EAGVAQSPRYKIIEKRQSVAFWCNPISGHATLYWYQQILGQGPKLLIQFQNNGVVDDSQLPKDRFSAERLKGVDSTLKIQPAKLEDSAVYLCAGNSLTGDWNTEAFFGQGTRLTVV.

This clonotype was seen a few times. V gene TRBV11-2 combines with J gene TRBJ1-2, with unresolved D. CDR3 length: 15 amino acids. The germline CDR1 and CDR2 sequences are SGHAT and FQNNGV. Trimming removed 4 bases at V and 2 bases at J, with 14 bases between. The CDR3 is CASSSLATDNYGYTF. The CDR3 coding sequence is TGTGCCAGCAGCTCGCTCGCGACCGACAACTATGGCTACACCTTC.

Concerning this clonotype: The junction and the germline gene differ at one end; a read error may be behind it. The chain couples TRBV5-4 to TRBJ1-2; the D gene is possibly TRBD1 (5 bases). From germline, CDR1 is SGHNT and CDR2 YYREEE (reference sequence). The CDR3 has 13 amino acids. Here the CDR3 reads CANSTQGIGGYTF. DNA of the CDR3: TGTGCCAACAGCACCCAGGGAATAGGGGGCTACACCTTC.

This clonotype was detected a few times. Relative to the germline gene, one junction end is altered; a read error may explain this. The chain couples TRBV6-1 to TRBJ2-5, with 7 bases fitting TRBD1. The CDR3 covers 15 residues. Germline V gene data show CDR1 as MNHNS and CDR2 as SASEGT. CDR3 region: CDSSGYRTGGETQYF. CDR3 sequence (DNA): TGTGACAGCAGTGGATATAGGACAGGAGGAGAGACCCAGTATTTC.

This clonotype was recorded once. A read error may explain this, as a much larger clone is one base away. The CDR3 is CASSLVLSGQASPLHF. CDR3 DNA: TGTGCCAGCAGCTTAGTCCTCTCGGGACAGGCTTCACCCCTCCACTTT. V usage is TRBV11-2 and J usage is TRBJ1-6, with 8 positions matching TRBD1. V was clipped by 1 base and J by 9 bases; unmatched bases: 8. Germline CDR1 is SGHAT and CDR2 is FQNNGV. CDR3 length: 16 residues.

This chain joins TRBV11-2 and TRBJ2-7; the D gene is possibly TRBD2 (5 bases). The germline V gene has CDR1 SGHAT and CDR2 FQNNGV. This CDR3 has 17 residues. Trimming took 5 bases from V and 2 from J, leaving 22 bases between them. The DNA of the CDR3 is TGTGCCAGCAGCATCTCAGGAGAGGGCTATTGGACCTACGAGCAGTACTTC. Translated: CASSISGEGYWTYEQYF.

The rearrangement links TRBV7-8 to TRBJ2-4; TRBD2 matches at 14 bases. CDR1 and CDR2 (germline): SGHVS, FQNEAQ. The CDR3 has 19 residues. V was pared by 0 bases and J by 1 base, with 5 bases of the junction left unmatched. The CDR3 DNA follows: TGTGCCAGCAGCTTAGCGGGACTAGCGGGAGTCGGGGCCAAAAACATTCAGTACTTC. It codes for CASSLAGLAGVGAKNIQYF.